This note documents a single T cell receptor (beta chain) sequence. Trimming removed 11 bases at V and 1 base at J, with 18 bases between. This CDR3 is built from 14 residues. The V gene's germline CDR1 is MNHEY and CDR2 SVGAGI. The data stem from a study of shared clonotypes between healthy human individuals. Donors comprised healthy HIV-negative adults lacking recent acute infections or vaccinations. Libraries were prepared by immunoSEQ multiplex PCR; TCRdb keeps only in-frame clonotypes and omits some of them. The sample consists of about 2.3 million clones, roughly 92% of them appearing once. The receptor was isolated from a man aged 18-30 years in good health. Some clones in this sample may be carry-over from other donors' samples. The chain is built from TRBV6-5 and TRBJ2-7, with a tentative D call TRBD2 (6 bases). The sample comprised naive CD4+ T cells from PBMCs. The subset denotes: CD45RA+ positively selected. The CDR3 DNA sequence: TGTGCCGGAAAAGGAGCGGGTAATTCCTACGAGCAGTACTTC. It specifies CAGKGAGNSYEQYF.